Each of the 26 T cell receptor beta chains below was sequenced from the same sample in a study of blood T cell repertoires in COVID-19. Sequenced by immunoSEQ multiplex PCR; TCRdb stores in-frame clones only, minus some. The table shows over 150,000 clones, with roughly 82% occurring only once. What was sequenced was peripheral blood. These receptors were taken from a human donor in a cohort sampled during active COVID-19.

This clone was recorded once. V gene TRBV6-2 or TRBV6-3 combines with J gene TRBJ2-6, with D hard to call. Per germline, CDR1 MNHEY and CDR2 SVGEGT. V was clipped by 2 bases and J by 2 bases, with 7 bases between them. This CDR3 spans 15 amino acids. In DNA form, the CDR3 reads TGTGCCAGCAGTTACCTGCAGGCTGGGGCCAACGTCCTGACTTTC. Protein product: CASSYLQAGANVLTF.

This clone has just one count. V and J are TRBV2 and TRBJ2-3, with TRBD1 as a possible D gene (6 bases). V gave up 6 bases and J gave up 2 bases, with 18 bases separating them. The length of the CDR3 is 16 residues. Per germline, CDR1 SNHLY and CDR2 FYNNEI. CDR3 sequence (DNA): TGTGCCAGCAGCGGCCCGGGACAAATCAACACAGATACGCAGTATTTT. This translates into CASSGPGQINTDTQYF.

V and J are TRBV28 and TRBJ2-7, with no clear D. The V end was cut by 3 bases, the J end by 0 bases, with 9 bases between. The CDR3 contains 14 residues. Germline V lookup: CDR1 MDHEN, CDR2 SYDVKM. The CDR3 DNA sequence: TGTGCCAGCAGTTTCGGTCTCGGCTCCTACGAGCAGTACTTC. Translating gives CASSFGLGSYEQYF.

The CDR3, as DNA: TGTGCCAGCAGCCTGAGGACAGGGTTTAGTACAGATACGCAGTATTTT. It is translated as CASSLRTGFSTDTQYF. V and J are TRBV27 and TRBJ2-3; 8 bases are shared with TRBD1. V was pared by 6 bases and J by 3 bases, with 11 bases of the junction left unmatched. This CDR3 spans 16 amino acids. Germline V gene lookup returns CDR1 MNHEY and CDR2 SMNVEV (reference sequence).

This clone has just one count. This chain uses TRBV19 with TRBJ1-4; weak D call: TRBD1 (6 bases). In germline, CDR1 is LNHDA, CDR2 SQIVND (reference sequence). Deletions cut 8 bases from V and 11 bases from J, with 21 bases between. The CDR3 extends over 14 amino acids. The CDR3 bases are TGTGCCAGTGGAAACAGGGCAAAGGGGGATAAACTGTTTTTT. This encodes CASGNRAKGDKLFF.

This clone was observed once. The chain recombines TRBV10-3 with TRBJ2-5; 12 bases map to TRBD2. This CDR3 contains 15 residues. Trimming removed 6 bases from V and 2 bases from J; junction bases left unmatched: 4. The V gene's germline CDR1 is ENHRY and CDR2 SYGVKD. The CDR3 loop reads CAISPSGRGQETQYF. DNA of the CDR3: TGTGCCATCAGCCCTAGCGGGAGGGGACAAGAGACCCAGTACTTC.

The chain carries TRBV27 and TRBJ2-2; tentatively, D is TRBD1 (5 bases). The germline V gene has CDR1 MNHEY and CDR2 SMNVEV (reference sequence). The length of the CDR3 is 15 residues. With 7 bases removed from V and 1 base from J, the gap between germline ends came to 13 bases. This CDR3 is CASIRQRQNTGELFF. CDR3 sequence (DNA): TGTGCCAGCATCCGACAGAGACAGAACACCGGGGAGCTGTTTTTT.

The V call is TRBV10-3, the J call TRBJ2-7; possible D gene TRBD1, 6 bases. Germline loops: CDR1 ENHRY, CDR2 SYGVKD. V shed 2 bases and J shed 4 bases, with 9 bases lying between them. The CDR3 has 13 amino acids. The CDR3 nucleotides read TGTGCCATCAGTGAGGAGACAGGATACGAGCAGTACTTC. This gives the protein CAISEETGYEQYF.

Only a few counts were recorded for this clone. V and J are TRBV20-1 and TRBJ2-7; D remains unclear. V lost 6 bases, J lost 2 bases, and 14 bases lay in between. The CDR3 consists of 13 residues. CDR1 and CDR2 (germline): DFQATT, SNEGSKA (reference sequence). The CDR3 reads CSASPDGAYEQYF. Here the CDR3 DNA reads TGCAGTGCGAGTCCCGACGGAGCCTACGAGCAGTACTTC.

The chain couples TRBV11-2 to TRBJ2-2, with 10 bases aligning to TRBD1. The ends lost 5 bases at V and 6 bases at J; junction bases unmatched: 6. The germline CDR1 and CDR2 sequences are SGHAT and FQNNGV. The CDR3 has 15 residues. The CDR3 DNA reads as TGTGCCAGCAGCCCTATGACAGGGGGCTCCGGGGAGCTGTTTTTT. Residues: CASSPMTGGSGELFF.

The chain employs TRBV20-1 and TRBJ2-3; 11 bases fit TRBD2. The ends lost 3 bases at V and 1 base at J; junction bases unmatched: 6. This CDR3 has 16 amino acids. CDR1 DFQATT and CDR2 SNEGSKA come from the germline V gene (reference sequence). The CDR3 DNA reads as TGCAGTGCTAGTGTGCTAGCGGGAGGACGCACAGATACGCAGTATTTT. Protein product: CSASVLAGGRTDTQYF.

The rearrangement joins TRBV7-9 to TRBJ1-2; 9 nucleotides align to TRBD1. With V trimmed by 0 bases and J by 5 bases, 4 bases remained unmatched. The CDR3 is 15 residues long. The germline gives CDR1 SEHNR, CDR2 FQNEAQ (reference sequence). CDR3 DNA sequence: TGTGCCAGCAGCTTAGCGGGACAGGGCTGGTATGGCTACACCTTC. It translates to CASSLAGQGWYGYTF.

V gene TRBV7-2 combines with J gene TRBJ2-7; weak D call: TRBD2 (6 bases). Trimming cost V 2 bases and J 4 bases, with 21 bases left between them. The CDR3 is made up of 17 amino acids. From germline, CDR1 is SGHTA and CDR2 FQGNSA. The CDR3 nucleotides are TGTGCCAGCAGCTTATGGGGTAGCGGAACCCGAGGATACGAGCAGTACTTC. It is translated as CASSLWGSGTRGYEQYF.

The V call is TRBV28, the J call TRBJ2-7; 8 positions match TRBD1. The CDR3 consists of 12 residues. Germline values: CDR1 MDHEN, CDR2 SYDVKM. J lost 7 bases, V lost 9 bases, and 8 bases had no gene match. CDR3 region: CASMSGGGEQYF. As DNA, the CDR3 is TGTGCCAGTATGTCAGGGGGCGGTGAGCAGTACTTC. The whole variable domain, remainder taken from reference TRBV28 and TRBJ2-7, is DVKVTQSSRYLVKRTGEKVFLECVQDMDHENMFWYRQDPGLGLRLIYFSYDVKMKEKGDIPEGYSVSREKKERFSLILESASTNQTSMYLCASMSGGGEQYFGPGTRLTVT.

This clone was counted a single time. The rearrangement links TRBV24-1 to TRBJ2-5; 8 positions match TRBD1. The trim removed 1 base at V and 5 bases at J, leaving 2 bases unmatched. Germline V lookup: CDR1 KGHDR, CDR2 SFDVKD. This CDR3 spans 14 amino acids. Written as DNA, the CDR3 is TGTGCCACCAGTGATTTCAGGGACAGGGAGACCCAGTACTTC. The encoded protein is CATSDFRDRETQYF.

This clone was detected once. The chain combines TRBV18 with TRBJ2-1; 11 bases match TRBD2. Germline V gives CDR1 KGHSH, CDR2 LQKENI. The CDR3 spans 16 residues. V lost 4 bases to trimming and J lost 3 bases; unmatched junction nucleotides: 5. The CDR3 region is CASSQLGTSGYNEQFF. DNA of the CDR3: TGTGCCAGCTCACAACTGGGGACTAGCGGCTACAATGAGCAGTTCTTC.

This CDR3 reads CASSPAAGELYEQYF. CDR3 in DNA: TGTGCCAGCTCACCAGCGGCGGGGGAACTCTACGAGCAGTACTTC. This chain links TRBV18 with TRBJ2-7; TRBD2 aligns across 7 bases. Looked up from germline, CDR1 is KGHSH and CDR2 is LQKENI. The V gene end was trimmed by 2 bases and the J gene end by 3 bases; junction bases not matched to a gene: 7. CDR3 length equals 15 residues.

The genes are TRBV11-2 and TRBJ1-2; 7 positions match TRBD1. CDR1 and CDR2 from the germline V gene are SGHAT and FQNNGV. The CDR3 runs 14 residues. V shed 2 bases and J 8 bases; nucleotides not matched to a gene: 8. The CDR3 region is CASSLTTGSEGYTF. CDR3 coding DNA: TGTGCCAGCAGCTTAACGACAGGGTCTGAAGGCTACACCTTC.

DNA of the CDR3: TGCGCCAGCAGCCCACTTCCCAGGCCGGCGAACACTGAAGCTTTCTTT. Translated: CASSPLPRPANTEAFF. The gene calls are TRBV4-1 and TRBJ1-1; unclear D gene. The CDR3 totals 16 residues. Trimming took 4 bases from V and 1 from J, leaving 16 bases between them. Germline CDR1 and CDR2: MGHRA and YSYEKL.

The CDR3 sequence is CATSDPRLAGVYTDTQYF. In DNA form, the CDR3 reads TGTGCCACCAGTGATCCCCGACTAGCGGGAGTTTACACAGATACGCAGTATTTT. This chain links TRBV24-1 with TRBJ2-3; TRBD2 aligns across 12 bases. The CDR3 consists of 18 residues. The V segment lost 3 bases and the J segment 2 bases; nucleotides outside the gene matches: 8. The germline CDR1 and CDR2 sequences are KGHDR and SFDVKD.

The chain employs TRBV5-1 and TRBJ1-3; tentative D call: TRBD1 (5 bases). V lost 0 bases and J lost 0, with 10 bases in between. The CDR3 has 16 residues. Germline V CDR1 and CDR2: SGHRS, YFSETQ. The CDR3 loop is CASSLGGPYSGNTIYF. The CDR3 DNA reads as TGCGCCAGCAGCTTGGGGGGCCCTTACTCTGGAAACACCATATATTTT.

This clone was detected only once. One end of the junction fails to match germline, which may point to a read error. This chain connects TRBV19 to TRBJ2-1, with 13 bases aligning to TRBD2. The CDR3 contains 16 residues. Germline CDR1 LNHDA, CDR2 SQIVND (reference sequence). CDR3 DNA sequence: TGTGCCAGTAGTTTAGACGGGACTAGCGGGATAGGTGAGCAGTTCTTC. This encodes CASSLDGTSGIGEQFF.

This clone was observed at least ten times. The chain uses TRBV10-2 and TRBJ2-1; 12 bases are a match to TRBD2. The CDR3 is made up of 17 amino acids. Germline CDR1 WSHSY, CDR2 SAAADI. J was trimmed by 3 bases and V by 7 bases; bases with no gene match: 10. Here the CDR3 reads CASTRGLAGGLYNEQFF. The CDR3 DNA follows: TGCGCCAGCACCCGCGGGCTAGCGGGAGGGCTCTACAATGAGCAGTTCTTC.

The chain couples TRBV7-9 to TRBJ2-1, with 10 bases matching TRBD2. The length of the CDR3 is 17 residues. From germline, CDR1 is SEHNR and CDR2 FQNEAQ (reference sequence). With V trimmed by 3 bases and J by 7 bases, 12 bases remained unmatched. The DNA for the CDR3 is TGTGCCAGCAGCTTTAGTGGACTAGCGGCTTTCTCAAATGAGCAGTTCTTC. It codes for CASSFSGLAAFSNEQFF.

V usage is TRBV5-1 and J usage is TRBJ1-6; no firm D call. The V end lost 4 bases, the J end lost 7 bases, and 15 bases lay between the germline ends. Germline-derived CDR1 and CDR2 are SGHRS and YFSETQ. The CDR3 totals 15 residues. The CDR3 DNA reads as TGCGCCAGCAGCCACGGACTGGGAAGAAATTCACCCCTCCACTTT. Translated, it gives CASSHGLGRNSPLHF.

This clone was seen a handful of times. The chain has TRBV7-9 and TRBJ1-5; 9 bases match TRBD1. Unmatched junction bases numbered 5, after V lost 5 bases and J lost 6 bases. This CDR3 is built from 14 residues. Germline loops: CDR1 SEHNR, CDR2 FQNEAQ (reference sequence). The chain's CDR3 is CASSKGTGLQPQHF. The CDR3, as DNA: TGTGCCAGCAGCAAGGGGACAGGGCTTCAGCCCCAGCATTTT.